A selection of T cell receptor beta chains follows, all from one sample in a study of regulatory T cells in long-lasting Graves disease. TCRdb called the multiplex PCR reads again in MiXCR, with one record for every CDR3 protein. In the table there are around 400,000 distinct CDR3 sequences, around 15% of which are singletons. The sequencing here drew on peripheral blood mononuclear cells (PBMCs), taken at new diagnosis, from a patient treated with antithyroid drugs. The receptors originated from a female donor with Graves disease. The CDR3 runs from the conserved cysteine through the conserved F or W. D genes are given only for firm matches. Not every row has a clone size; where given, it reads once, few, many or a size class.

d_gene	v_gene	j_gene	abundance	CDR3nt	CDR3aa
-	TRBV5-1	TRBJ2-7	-	TGCGCCAGCAGCTTGTTGGGCTACGAGCAGTACTTC	CASSLLGYEQYF
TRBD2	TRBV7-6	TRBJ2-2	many	TGTGCCAGCAGCTTAAGTCTAGCGGGGGGGATAATCGACACCGGGGAGCTGTTTTTT	CASSLSLAGGIIDTGELFF
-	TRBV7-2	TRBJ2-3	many	TGTGCCAGCAGCTTAAATGGGCAAAACACAGATACGCAGTATTTT	CASSLNGQNTDTQYF
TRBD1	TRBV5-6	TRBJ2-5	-	TGTGCCAGCAGCCCAACAGGGGGCCGCAGAGAGACCCAGTACTTC	CASSPTGGRRETQYF
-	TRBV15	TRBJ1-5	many	TGTGCCACCAGCGCCTCAGGGCTTAATCAGCCCCAGCATTTT	CATSASGLNQPQHF
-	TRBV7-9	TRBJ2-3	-	TGTGCCAGCAGCTTTACTGCAGATACGCAGTATTTT	CASSFTADTQYF
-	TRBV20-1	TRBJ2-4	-	TGCAGTGCTAGCCCCTTATCCAAAAACATTCAGTACTTC	CSASPLSKNIQYF
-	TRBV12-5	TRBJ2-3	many	TGTGCTAGTGGTTTTCTAAGCACAGATACGCAGTATTTT	CASGFLSTDTQYF
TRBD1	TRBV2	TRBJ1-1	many	TGTGCCAGCAGTCAAACTTTGACAGGGCTGAACACTGAAGCTTTCTTT	CASSQTLTGLNTEAFF
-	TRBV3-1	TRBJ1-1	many	TGTGCCAGCAGCTACGACAGGAAGAACACTGAAGCTTTCTTT	CASSYDRKNTEAFF
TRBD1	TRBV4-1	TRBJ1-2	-	TGCGCCAGCAGCCAGGCCGGACAGGGTACTAACTATGGCTACACCTTC	CASSQAGQGTNYGYTF
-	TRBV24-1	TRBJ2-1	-	TGTGCCACCAGTGATCCCGACGACAATGAGCAGTTCTTC	CATSDPDDNEQFF
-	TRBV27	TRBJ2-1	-	TGTGCCAGCAGCCGTACACAAGGGGGGCGTCATGAGCAGTTCTTC	CASSRTQGGRHEQFF
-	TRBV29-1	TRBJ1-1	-	TGCAGCGTTGAGAGGAGGAGCACTGAAGCTTTCTTT	CSVERRSTEAFF
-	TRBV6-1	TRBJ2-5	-	TGTGCCAGCAGTCCCGGTGGTGTTCGGGAGACCCAGTACTTC	CASSPGGVRETQYF